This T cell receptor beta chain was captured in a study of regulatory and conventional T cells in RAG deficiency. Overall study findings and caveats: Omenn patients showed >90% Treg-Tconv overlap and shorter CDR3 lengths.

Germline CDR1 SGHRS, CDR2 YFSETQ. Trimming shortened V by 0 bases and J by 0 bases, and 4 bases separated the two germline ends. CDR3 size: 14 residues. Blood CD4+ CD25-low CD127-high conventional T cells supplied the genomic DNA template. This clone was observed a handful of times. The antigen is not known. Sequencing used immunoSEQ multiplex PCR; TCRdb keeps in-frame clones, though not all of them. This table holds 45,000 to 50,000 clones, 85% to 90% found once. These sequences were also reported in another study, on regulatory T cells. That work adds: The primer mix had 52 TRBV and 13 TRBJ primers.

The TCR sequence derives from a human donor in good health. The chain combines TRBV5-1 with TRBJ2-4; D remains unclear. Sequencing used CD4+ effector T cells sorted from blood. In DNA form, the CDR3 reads TGCGCCAGCAGCTTGGAGATAGCCAAAAACATTCAGTACTTC. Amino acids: CASSLEIAKNIQYF.